This T cell receptor beta chain was obtained from a study of monozygotic twins with inflammatory bowel disease. General study points: IBD patients showed reduced TCRbeta diversity (inverse Simpson) versus healthy co-twins. Distinguishing T cell subtypes was not possible.

Used for each TCR library was approximately 3,800 ng of total RNA. TCRdb reworked the 5' RACE reads into one entry per CDR3 protein, no DNA. This listing includes some 130,000 distinct CDR3 sequences. As to this clonotype: Antigen unknown.

This CDR3 is 15 amino acids long. CDR1 is SGHRS and CDR2 is YFSETQ in the germline V gene. This TCR was sampled from a human donor with ulcerative colitis or Crohn's disease, or a healthy co-twin of an affected twin (not recorded which). The chain joins TRBV5-1 to TRBJ1-5. Sequencing was done on a sample of blood. CDR3 amino acids: CASSLAGREGQPQHF.